Shown below are 21 T cell receptor beta chains from a single sample sequenced in a study of T cell responses to AZD1222 COVID-19 vaccine. TCRdb keeps only in-frame clones here, not all; method: immunoSEQ multiplex PCR. In the table there are approximately 180,000 clones, 87% of which are singletons. Source: peripheral blood, taken on day 0 of AZD1222 vaccination. The receptor source for this set is an adult in good health.

A single count supports this clone. The gene calls are TRBV2 and TRBJ2-7; tentative D call: TRBD2 (5 bases). The V end lost 8 bases, the J end lost 0 bases, and 11 bases lay between the germline ends. The germline V gene has CDR1 SNHLY and CDR2 FYNNEI. This CDR3 region has 13 residues. The CDR3 protein is CASLDWISYEQYF. Here the CDR3 DNA reads TGTGCCAGCCTGGACTGGATCTCCTACGAGCAGTACTTC.

V usage is TRBV10-1 and J usage is TRBJ2-1; 7 bases match TRBD1. The CDR3 runs 14 residues. Trimming cost V 4 bases and J 4 bases; bases outside gene matches: 4. The germline CDR1 and CDR2 sequences are WNHNN and SYGVQD (reference sequence). The CDR3 DNA follows: TGCGCCAGCAGTGGGCCAGGGGGTTACAATGAGCAGTTCTTC. Translated: CASSGPGGYNEQFF.

This clone was detected only a few times. V usage is TRBV7-9 and J usage is TRBJ2-1, with a possible D match to TRBD1 (5 bases). Trimming removed 1 base from V and 1 base from J, with 11 bases in between. The length of the CDR3 is 16 residues. Germline CDR1 and CDR2: SEHNR and FQNEAQ (reference sequence). CDR3 sequence (DNA): TGTGCCAGCAGCTTAGGGGGCTCACCATCCTACAATGAGCAGTTCTTC. This sequence encodes CASSLGGSPSYNEQFF.

The chain uses TRBV19 and TRBJ1-1; no definite D call. CDR1 and CDR2 from the germline V gene are LNHDA and SQIVND (reference sequence). The CDR3 is 14 residues long. Trimming took off 1 base at V and 0 bases at J, with 6 bases between the two ends. CDR3 in amino acids: CASSIGSMNTEAFF. CDR3 DNA sequence: TGTGCCAGTAGTATAGGGAGCATGAACACTGAAGCTTTCTTT.

The chain joins TRBV12-2 to TRBJ1-5. TRBV12-2 is an annotated pseudogene. The CDR3 runs 12 residues. In DNA form, the CDR3 reads TGTGCGGACCGGGCCGGGGATCGGCCCCAGCATTTT. Translation: CADRAGDRPQHF.

The chain has TRBV23-1 and TRBJ2-7; perhaps TRBD2 as D (5 bases). TRBV23-1 is an ORF, and what it does is uncertain. This CDR3 is 16 amino acids long. Deletions cut 0 bases from V and 2 bases from J, with 14 bases between. CDR3 nucleotide sequence: TGCGCCAGCAGTCAATCATCCCCGGACGGGACCTACGAGCAGTACTTC. Protein sequence: CASSQSSPDGTYEQYF.

The chain joins TRBV30 to TRBJ1-3, with unresolved D. Trimming removed 3 bases at V and 4 bases at J, with 4 bases between. This CDR3 comprises 11 residues. The germline V gene encodes CDR1 GTSNPN and CDR2 SVGIG (reference sequence). The CDR3 spells CAWRYGNTIYF. CDR3 coding DNA: TGTGCCTGGAGATACGGAAACACCATATATTTT.

This sequence joins TRBV6-2 or TRBV6-3 and TRBJ1-3; D not resolved. The length of the CDR3 is 13 residues. V lost 2 bases, J lost 1 base, and 3 bases lay in between. Germline assignment: CDR1 MNHEY and CDR2 SVGEGT. CDR3 nucleotide sequence: TGTGCCAGCAGTTACGGATCTGGAAACACCATATATTTT. This gives the protein CASSYGSGNTIYF.

The gene calls are TRBV7-2 and TRBJ2-7; D is perhaps TRBD1 or TRBD2 (6 bases each). V gave up 1 base and J gave up 2 bases, with 9 bases separating them. Germline V gene sequence: CDR1 SGHTA, CDR2 FQGNSA. The CDR3 is 14 amino acids. The CDR3: CASSLGGAPYEQYF. The DNA of the CDR3 is TGTGCCAGCAGCTTAGGGGGGGCACCCTACGAGCAGTACTTC.

The rearrangement uses TRBV28 and TRBJ1-1; D not certain. V gave up 4 bases and J gave up 6 bases, with 9 bases separating them. The CDR3 totals 12 residues. Looked up from germline, CDR1 is MDHEN and CDR2 is SYDVKM. The CDR3 reads CASSSPYPEAFF. CDR3 sequence (DNA): TGTGCCAGCAGTTCCCCGTACCCTGAAGCTTTCTTT. Drawing the rest from reference TRBV28 and TRBJ1-1, the complete variable domain is DVKVTQSSRYLVKRTGEKVFLECVQDMDHENMFWYRQDPGLGLRLIYFSYDVKMKEKGDIPEGYSVSREKKERFSLILESASTNQTSMYLCASSSPYPEAFFGQGTRLTVV.

The chain has TRBV19 and TRBJ1-4; D perhaps matches TRBD1 (6 bases). Between the trimmed V and J ends, which lost 7 bases and 3 bases, there was a span of 9 bases. Germline V lookup: CDR1 LNHDA, CDR2 SQIVND (reference sequence). This CDR3 has 13 residues. The CDR3, as DNA: TGTGCCAGTAATCAGGGGCCTAATGAAAAACTGTTTTTT. Translation gives CASNQGPNEKLFF.

V gene TRBV6-5 combines with J gene TRBJ2-5; 11 bases are shared with TRBD1. CDR3 length: 15 residues. Germline-derived CDR1 and CDR2 are MNHEY and SVGAGI. Trimming cost V 10 bases and J 5 bases; bases outside gene matches: 12. The CDR3 sequence is CATIPDRGRRETQYF. Here the CDR3 DNA reads TGTGCCACCATACCGGACAGGGGGCGCCGGGAGACCCAGTACTTC.

The V and J genes are TRBV5-4 and TRBJ2-4; 13 positions agree with TRBD2. This CDR3 has 16 amino acids. The trim removed 4 bases at V and 3 bases at J, leaving 4 bases unmatched. In germline, CDR1 is SGHNT, CDR2 YYREEE (reference sequence). As DNA, the CDR3 is TGTGCCAGCAGCCCCCGGACTAGCGGGAGCAAAAACATTCAGTACTTC. Amino acid sequence: CASSPRTSGSKNIQYF.

This chain links TRBV30 with TRBJ1-2, with no clear D. Per the germline V gene, CDR1 is GTSNPN and CDR2 is SVGIG (reference sequence). V gave up 2 bases and J gave up 4 bases, with 8 bases separating them. This CDR3 is built from 12 residues. In DNA, the CDR3 is TGTGCCTGGAGTAGGCGGTTCTATGGCTACACCTTC. Translated, it gives CAWSRRFYGYTF.

This clone was observed a single time. The J gene is TRBJ2-6, the V gene TRBV21-1; TRBD1 reflects the table's D call only, with no check against the DNA. TRBV21-1 is termed a pseudogene. This CDR3 region has 20 residues. CDR3 nucleotide sequence: TGTGCCAGCAGCAAATTACAGGGAAACCCAATTACCTCTGGGGCCAACGTCCTGACTTTC. It codes for CASSKLQGNPITSGANVLTF.

This chain links TRBV4-1 with TRBJ2-7; D unresolved. Germline-derived CDR1 and CDR2 are MGHRA and YSYEKL. V lost 1 base to trimming and J lost 3 bases, with 4 bases between them. The CDR3 is made up of 12 amino acids. CDR3 DNA sequence: TGCGCCAGCAGCCAAGTTGGCTACGAGCAGTACTTC. This sequence encodes CASSQVGYEQYF.

This sequence joins TRBV5-5 and TRBJ1-6; the D is unclear. CDR1 and CDR2 from the germline V gene are SGHKS and YYEKEE (reference sequence). This CDR3 comprises 17 residues. Trimming shortened V by 0 bases and J by 4 bases, and 14 bases separated the two germline ends. The CDR3 reads CASSLDFAAGYNSPLHF. CDR3 DNA sequence: TGTGCCAGCAGCTTGGATTTTGCGGCGGGATATAATTCACCCCTCCACTTT.

This chain connects TRBV12-3 or TRBV12-4 to TRBJ1-1, with 10 bases matching TRBD1. Losses at the gene ends were 6 bases for V and 4 bases for J; bases not matched to a gene: 2. This CDR3 is 13 amino acids long. CDR3 sequence: CASRDRGGTEAFF. The CDR3, as DNA: TGTGCCAGCAGGGACAGGGGGGGCACTGAAGCTTTCTTT.

J is TRBJ1-2 and V is TRBV19; 7 bases line up with TRBD1. The CDR3 length is 14 residues. From germline, CDR1 is LNHDA and CDR2 SQIVND (reference sequence). V dropped 4 bases and J dropped 2; count of bases not matched to a gene: 4. The chain's CDR3 is CASSRGQNNYGYTF. The CDR3, as DNA: TGTGCCAGTAGTAGGGGACAGAACAACTATGGCTACACCTTC. Full variable domain (remainder filled in from reference TRBV19 and TRBJ1-2): DGGITQSPKYLFRKEGQNVTLSCEQNLNHDAMYWYRQDPGQGLRLIYYSQIVNDFQKGDIAEGYSVSREKKESFPLTVTSAQKNPTAFYLCASSRGQNNYGYTFGSGTRLTVV.

The gene calls are TRBV19 and TRBJ1-2, with D possibly TRBD1 on 6 matching bases. Germline V gene sequence: CDR1 LNHDA, CDR2 SQIVND (reference sequence). The ends were cut back, 5 bases at V and 4 bases at J, with 17 bases in the middle. The CDR3 is 15 amino acids. The CDR3 bases are TGTGCCAGTAGTCTCGACAGGTCCCGCACCTATGGCTACACCTTC. It codes for CASSLDRSRTYGYTF. The full variable domain, rest sourced from reference TRBV19 and TRBJ1-2, is DGGITQSPKYLFRKEGQNVTLSCEQNLNHDAMYWYRQDPGQGLRLIYYSQIVNDFQKGDIAEGYSVSREKKESFPLTVTSAQKNPTAFYLCASSLDRSRTYGYTFGSGTRLTVV.

The J gene is TRBJ1-2, the V gene TRBV18, with a tentative D call TRBD1 (5 bases). Germline V gives CDR1 KGHSH, CDR2 LQKENI. The V gene lost 3 bases and the J gene lost 4 bases, with 9 bases spanning the gap. The CDR3 consists of 13 residues. In nucleotides, the CDR3 is TGTGCCAGCTCACCTGAGGGGCTCTATGGCTACACCTTC. Translating gives CASSPEGLYGYTF. The complete variable domain, with remaining parts taken from reference TRBV18 and TRBJ1-2, reads NAGVMQNPRHLVRRRGQEARLRCSPMKGHSHVYWYRQLPEEGLKFMVYLQKENIIDESGMPKERFSAEFPKEGPSILRIQQVVRGDSAAYFCASSPEGLYGYTFGSGTRLTVV.